Given below is one T cell receptor beta chain in context. Profiled with immunoSEQ multiplex PCR; TCRdb holds only in-frame clones, not every one. The table includes around 100,000 clones, approximately 78% detected once. V lost 1 base and J 7 bases, leaving 19 bases between the germline ends. Germline V gene data show CDR1 as GTSNPN and CDR2 as SVGIG (reference sequence). The CDR3 runs to 15 residues. The data derive from a study of blood T cell repertoires in COVID-19. Background on the study: Researchers got acute and convalescent COVID-19 samples from the United States, Italy and Spain. Sources were T cells, B-cell-depleted T cells, or PBMCs; the material itself was cDNA or gDNA.

The clonotype comes from a man aged 65 to 79 with acute or convalescent COVID-19. Sequencing input: peripheral blood. The rearrangement uses TRBV30 and TRBJ1-2; a weak D match, TRBD1 (5 bases). The CDR3 protein is CAWSGGVRGLSGYTF. In DNA, the CDR3 is TGTGCCTGGAGTGGTGGTGTGCGGGGCTTGAGTGGCTACACCTTC.